Sequencing of this T cell receptor beta chain was carried out in a study of blood T cell repertoires in COVID-19. At the level of the study: Italy, Spain and the United States were the sources of the convalescent and acute COVID-19 samples. PBMCs, B-cell-depleted T cells, or T cells were the source of the cDNA or gDNA that made up the material.

In the authors' methods: Reference gene primers were amplified, and this amplification served to estimate nucleated cell counts. Assay used: immunoSEQ multiplex PCR; TCRdb lists only in-frame clones, some missing. The V and J calls and clone size come from that table; D and trimming were worked out from the DNA. The sample has roughly 120,000 clones, just over 70% seen once; the top ten hold 0.75% to 0.9%. CDR1 is SGHTA and CDR2 is FQGTGA in the germline V gene. The ends were cut back, 5 bases at V and 7 bases at J, with 11 bases in the middle. This CDR3 region has 13 residues. This clonotype was sampled from a human donor with acute or convalescent COVID-19. The donor label of this sample is uncertain. The sample was peripheral blood. V is TRBV7-3 and J is TRBJ2-2; no firm D call. The CDR3 region has the DNA TGTGCCAGCAGCCGCGAGCGTAACGGGGAGCTGTTTTTT. Translating it yields CASSRERNGELFF.